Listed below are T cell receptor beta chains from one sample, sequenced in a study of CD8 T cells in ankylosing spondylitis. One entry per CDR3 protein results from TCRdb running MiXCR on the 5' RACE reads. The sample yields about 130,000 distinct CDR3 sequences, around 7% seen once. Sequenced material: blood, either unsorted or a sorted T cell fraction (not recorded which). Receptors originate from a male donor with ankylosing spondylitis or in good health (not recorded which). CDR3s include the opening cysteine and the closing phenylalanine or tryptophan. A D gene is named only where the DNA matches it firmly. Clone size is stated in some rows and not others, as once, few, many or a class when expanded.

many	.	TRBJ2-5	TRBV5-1	TGCGCCAGCAGCTTGGGGGACTTTTCTGAGACCCAGTACTTC	CASSLGDFSETQYF
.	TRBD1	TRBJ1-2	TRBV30	TGTGCCTGGAGTGTCTTTCAGGGGGCTTATGGCTACACCTTC	CAWSVFQGAYGYTF
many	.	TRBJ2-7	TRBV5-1	TGCGCCAGCAGCTTCGGACAGACCTACGAGCAGTACTTC	CASSFGQTYEQYF
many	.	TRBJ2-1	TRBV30	TGTGCCTGGAGTGTATACGGGGGCTGGAATGAGCAGTTCTTC	CAWSVYGGWNEQFF
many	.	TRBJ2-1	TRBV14	TGTGCCAGCAGCCAAGATCAACCAGTCTACAATGAGCAGTTCTTC	CASSQDQPVYNEQFF
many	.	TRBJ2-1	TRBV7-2	TGTGCCAGCAGCCGGGGGAGTTCTGAGCAGTTCTTC	CASSRGSSEQFF
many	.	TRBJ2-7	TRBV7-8	TGTGCCAGCAGCTCCAACCTCCGGGACTTCTACGAGCAGTACTTC	CASSSNLRDFYEQYF
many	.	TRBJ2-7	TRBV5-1	TGCGCCAGCAGCTTGTCTCCCCACTCCTACGAGCAGTACTTC	CASSLSPHSYEQYF
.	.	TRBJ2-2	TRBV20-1	TGCAGTGCTAGAGATCTGGGACACCTGAACACCGGGGAGCTGTTTTTT	CSARDLGHLNTGELFF
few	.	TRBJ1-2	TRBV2	TGTGCCAGCAGTGAAGGCCTCCGGGGGGGATATGGCTACACCTTC	CASSEGLRGGYGYTF
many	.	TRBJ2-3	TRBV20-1	TGCAGCTCAAGTATGAATTGGGCAGATACGCAGTATTTT	CSSSMNWADTQYF
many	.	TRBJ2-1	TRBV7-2	TGTGCCAGCAGCCTGCGTCAGTACAATGAGCAGTTCTTC	CASSLRQYNEQFF
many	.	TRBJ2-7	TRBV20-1	TGCAGTGCTAAGGGGGTGGCGGAATACGAGCAGTACTTC	CSAKGVAEYEQYF
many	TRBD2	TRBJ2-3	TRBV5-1	TGCGCCAGCAGCTCGGGACTAGCGACCTACTACACAGATACGCAGTATTTT	CASSSGLATYYTDTQYF
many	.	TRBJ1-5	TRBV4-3	TGCGCCAGCAGCCAAGAACTAGGTTATAGCAATCAGCCCCAGCATTTT	CASSQELGYSNQPQHF
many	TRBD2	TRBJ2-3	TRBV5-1	TGCGCCAGCAGCTTGGGACTAGCGGATCCGTCCACAGATACGCAGTATTTT	CASSLGLADPSTDTQYF
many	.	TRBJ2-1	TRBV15	TGTGCCACCAGCAGAGATTTCCATACCAGCCCTGGCAATGAGCAGTTCTTC	CATSRDFHTSPGNEQFF
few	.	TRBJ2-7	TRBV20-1	TGCAGTGCTAGAGGGGCAGGGGCAAATACCGGTTACGAGCAGTACTTC	CSARGAGANTGYEQYF
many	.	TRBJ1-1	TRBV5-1	TGCGCCAGCAGCCCTACAGCGAACACTGAAGCTTTCTTT	CASSPTANTEAFF
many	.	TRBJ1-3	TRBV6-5	TGTGCCAGCAGTTCCAGGCTCTCTGGAAACACCATATATTTT	CASSSRLSGNTIYF
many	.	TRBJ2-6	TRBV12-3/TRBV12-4	TGTGCCAGCAGCCGTAGTAGCTCTGGGGCCAACGTCCTGACTTTC	CASSRSSSGANVLTF
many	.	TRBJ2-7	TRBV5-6	TGTGCCAGCAGCTTCGAATACGAGCAGTACTTC	CASSFEYEQYF
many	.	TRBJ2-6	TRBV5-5	TGTGCCAGCAGCTTGGATCCAGGGTCTGGGGCCAACGTCCTGACTTTC	CASSLDPGSGANVLTF
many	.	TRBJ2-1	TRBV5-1	TGCGCCAGCAGCTTATTGAATGAGCAGTTCTTC	CASSLLNEQFF
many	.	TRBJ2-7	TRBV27	TGTGCCAGCCAGGGGCCTGGTATGTACGAGCAGTACTTC	CASQGPGMYEQYF
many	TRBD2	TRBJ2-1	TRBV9	TGTGCCAGCAGCGTGAGCGGGACCAAGCTCAATGAGCAGTTCTTC	CASSVSGTKLNEQFF
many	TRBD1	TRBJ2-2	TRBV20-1	TGCAGTGCTAGGGATAAGGGGGCTACCACCGGGGAGCTGTTTTTT	CSARDKGATTGELFF
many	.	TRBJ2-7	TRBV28	TGTGCCAGCACCCCCAGCACGGGCTACGAGCAGTACTTC	CASTPSTGYEQYF
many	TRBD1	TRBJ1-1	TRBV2	TGTGCCAGCAGCCCCGGGACAGGGCTGGTGGCTTTCTTT	CASSPGTGLVAFF
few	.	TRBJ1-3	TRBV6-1	TGTGCCAGCAGCGTAAACAGAGGGGCGCGGGACACCATATATTTT	CASSVNRGARDTIYF
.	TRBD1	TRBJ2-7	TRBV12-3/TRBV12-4	TGTGCCATATCAGGGGGCCACTACGAGCAGTACTTC	CAISGGHYEQYF
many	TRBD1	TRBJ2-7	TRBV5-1	TGCGCCAGCAGCTTGGGAATTCCGCGGACAGGGACATCCTACGAGCAGTACTTC	CASSLGIPRTGTSYEQYF
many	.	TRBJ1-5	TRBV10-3	TGTGCCATCAGTGAACAGACGGGAGGCAATCAGCCCCAGCATTTT	CAISEQTGGNQPQHF
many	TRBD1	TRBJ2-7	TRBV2	TGTGCCAGCAGAGGTGGACAGGGGCCCTACTACGAGCAGTACTTC	CASRGGQGPYYEQYF
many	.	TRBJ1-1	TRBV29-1	TGCAGCGCACCCGGGACACCCAGTACCACTGAAGCTTTCTTT	CSAPGTPSTTEAFF
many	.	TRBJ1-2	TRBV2	TGTGCCAGCAGCGGGACGGACTATGGCTACACCTTC	CASSGTDYGYTF
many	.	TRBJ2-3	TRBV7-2	TGTGCCAGCAGCTTAGTCAGGGTTGGAGATACGCAGTATTTT	CASSLVRVGDTQYF
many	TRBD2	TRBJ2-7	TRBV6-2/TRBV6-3	TGTGCCAGCAGTACTAGCGGGGCCTACGAGCAGTACTTC	CASSTSGAYEQYF
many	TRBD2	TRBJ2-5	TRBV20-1	TGCAGTGCTGAGGGGGTAGCGGGACACCAAGAGACCCAGTACTTC	CSAEGVAGHQETQYF
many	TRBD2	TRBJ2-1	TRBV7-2	TGTGCCAGCAGCCAACGGGTACTAGCGGGATATCAGTTCTTC	CASSQRVLAGYQFF
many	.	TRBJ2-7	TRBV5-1	TGCGCCAGCAGCTTGGGCACAGGGAAATCCAACGAGCAGTACTTC	CASSLGTGKSNEQYF
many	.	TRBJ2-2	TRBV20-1	TGCAGTGCTGGGGGACTCATGAACACCGGGGAGCTGTTTTTT	CSAGGLMNTGELFF
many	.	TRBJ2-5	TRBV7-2	TGTGCCAGCAGCTTAGGACTCGGGGAGACCCAGTACTTC	CASSLGLGETQYF
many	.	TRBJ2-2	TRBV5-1	TGCGCCACCAAGGCCCCCCAGGGCGATACCGGGGAGCTGTTTTTT	CATKAPQGDTGELFF
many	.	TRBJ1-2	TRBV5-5	TGTGCCAGCATCTTGACAGGCGCCACGATAAACTATGGCTACACCTTC	CASILTGATINYGYTF
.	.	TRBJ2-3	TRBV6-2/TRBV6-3	TGTGCCAGCATCACCGGGGGACGCCCCACAGATACGCAGTATTTT	CASITGGRPTDTQYF
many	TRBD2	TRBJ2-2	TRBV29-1	TGCAGCGTAAGACTTAGCGGGAGAGGTTCCGGGGAGCTGTTTTTT	CSVRLSGRGSGELFF
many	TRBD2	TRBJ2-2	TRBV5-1	TGCGCCAGCAGCTTGGCAGAAGCGGGAGAGAACACCGGGGAGCTGTTTTTT	CASSLAEAGENTGELFF
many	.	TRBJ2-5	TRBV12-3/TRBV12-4	TGTGCCAGCAGTTCCGGGATTGTCGGAGAGACCCAGTACTTC	CASSSGIVGETQYF
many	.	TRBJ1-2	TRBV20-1	TGCAGTGCTAGAGCCCCTATACAGGTTGACTATGGCTACACCTTC	CSARAPIQVDYGYTF
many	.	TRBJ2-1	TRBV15	TGTGCCACCAGCAAGCAAGTTGAGCAGTTCTTC	CATSKQVEQFF
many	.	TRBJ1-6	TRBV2	TGTGCCAGCAGGGTCAGGACAGACTATAATTCACCCCTCCACTTT	CASRVRTDYNSPLHF
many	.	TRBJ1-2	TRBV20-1	TGCAGTGCTATCGGAGTGTTCACCTTC	CSAIGVFTF
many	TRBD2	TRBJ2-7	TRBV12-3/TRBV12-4	TGTGCCAGCAGTGCTCAGGTCGGCGGGAGTTACGAGCAGTACTTC	CASSAQVGGSYEQYF
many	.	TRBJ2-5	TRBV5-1	TGCGCCAGCAGCTTGGCGCTCAAAGAGACCCAGTACTTC	CASSLALKETQYF
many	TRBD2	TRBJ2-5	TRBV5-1	TGCGCCAGCAGCTTGATTAGCGGGGGGCAAGAGACCCAGTACTTC	CASSLISGGQETQYF
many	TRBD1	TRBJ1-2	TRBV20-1	TGCAGTGCTAGAGATGACAGGGGAAAGGACTATGGCTACACCTTC	CSARDDRGKDYGYTF
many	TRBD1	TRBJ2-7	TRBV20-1	TGCAGTGCTAGAATGGCCTCCGGGACAGGGTGGTACGAGCAGTACTTC	CSARMASGTGWYEQYF
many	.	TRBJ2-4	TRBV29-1	TGCAGCGTTGATGTTGCAGGACTTGCCAAAAACATTCAGTACTTC	CSVDVAGLAKNIQYF
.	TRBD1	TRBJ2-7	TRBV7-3	TGTGCCAGCAGCTTGGGGACAGGGATTTTCGGCGAGCAGTACTTC	CASSLGTGIFGEQYF